Listed below are T cell receptor beta chains from one sample, sequenced in a study of cytomegalovirus exposure and HLA in healthy donors. Clones were read by immunoSEQ multiplex PCR, and TCRdb kept only the in-frame ones, dropping some. The sample has under 350,000 clones, around 85% seen once. What was sequenced was PBMCs. Source of these receptors: a woman aged 18-35 years in good health and CMV-seronegative. Each CDR3 is given with its conserved first and last residue. The D gene is left open where the match is weak. For some rows the clone size is stated as once, few or many, or as a class when expanded; others skip it.

v_call: TRBV30
d_call: TRBD1
j_call: TRBJ1-5
clone_size: -
cdr3_nt: TGTGCCTGGAGTCGGGACAGGGGAGTTCAGCCCCAGCATTTT
cdr3_aa: CAWSRDRGVQPQHF

v_call: TRBV27
d_call: -
j_call: TRBJ2-5
clone_size: -
cdr3_nt: TGTGCTAGCAGTCCCCTGGAGGGAAGGCAAGAGACCCAGTACTTC
cdr3_aa: CASSPLEGRQETQYF

v_call: TRBV7-2
d_call: -
j_call: TRBJ2-5
clone_size: -
cdr3_nt: TGTGCCAGCAGCAAGACGGGGTGGAACCAAGAGACCCAGTACTTC
cdr3_aa: CASSKTGWNQETQYF

v_call: TRBV16
d_call: -
j_call: TRBJ1-1
clone_size: -
cdr3_nt: TGTGCCAGCAGCCAATCCAACAGGCTGAACACTGAAGCTTTCTTT
cdr3_aa: CASSQSNRLNTEAFF

v_call: TRBV18
d_call: -
j_call: TRBJ1-2
clone_size: -
cdr3_nt: TGTGCCAGCTCACCAGGGGTTGGAGGAGCCTATGGCTACACCTTC
cdr3_aa: CASSPGVGGAYGYTF

v_call: TRBV4-1
d_call: -
j_call: TRBJ1-4
clone_size: few
cdr3_nt: TGCGCCAGCAGCCAAGAGAGGGAAAAACTGTTTTTT
cdr3_aa: CASSQEREKLFF

v_call: TRBV2
d_call: -
j_call: TRBJ2-5
clone_size: -
cdr3_nt: TGTGCCAGCAGCCTCCGGGAGACCCAGTACTTC
cdr3_aa: CASSLRETQYF

v_call: TRBV30
d_call: -
j_call: TRBJ1-1
clone_size: few
cdr3_nt: TGTGCCTGGAAACAGGGTTGGGGCACTGAAGCTTTCTTT
cdr3_aa: CAWKQGWGTEAFF

v_call: TRBV30
d_call: TRBD1
j_call: TRBJ2-7
clone_size: -
cdr3_nt: TGTGCCTGGAGTGGGAGACAGGGATACGAGCAGTACTTC
cdr3_aa: CAWSGRQGYEQYF

v_call: TRBV5-4
d_call: -
j_call: TRBJ2-4
clone_size: -
cdr3_nt: TGTGCCAGCAGCTTGGCCGGGGGAACCAAAAACATTCAGTACTTC
cdr3_aa: CASSLAGGTKNIQYF

v_call: TRBV7-7
d_call: -
j_call: TRBJ2-2
clone_size: -
cdr3_nt: TGTGCCAGCACCCAAAGCCAGGGATCCGGGGAGCTGTTTTTT
cdr3_aa: CASTQSQGSGELFF

v_call: TRBV4-1
d_call: TRBD1
j_call: TRBJ1-5
clone_size: -
cdr3_nt: TGCGCCAGCAGCCAACACCAGGGGGAGGATCAGCCCCAGCATTTT
cdr3_aa: CASSQHQGEDQPQHF

v_call: TRBV7-2
d_call: -
j_call: TRBJ1-1
clone_size: -
cdr3_nt: TGTGCCAGCAGCTTACACAGGGTTCGGGTGAACACTGAAGCTTTCTTT
cdr3_aa: CASSLHRVRVNTEAFF

v_call: TRBV18
d_call: TRBD2
j_call: TRBJ2-7
clone_size: -
cdr3_nt: TGTGCCAGCTCACCCCCTAGCGGGTCCTACGAGCAGTACTTC
cdr3_aa: CASSPPSGSYEQYF

v_call: TRBV5-1
d_call: -
j_call: TRBJ2-1
clone_size: -
cdr3_nt: TGCGCCAGCAGCTTGGCCCCGAGGAGCTCCTACAATGAGCAGTTCTTC
cdr3_aa: CASSLAPRSSYNEQFF

v_call: TRBV6-1
d_call: TRBD1
j_call: TRBJ1-1
clone_size: -
cdr3_nt: TGTGCCAGCAGTGAAGGACTCGGGACAGTGATGGACACTGAAGCTTTCTTT
cdr3_aa: CASSEGLGTVMDTEAFF

v_call: TRBV6-1
d_call: -
j_call: TRBJ1-5
clone_size: -
cdr3_nt: TGTGCCAGCAGTGAGAGGAGGTATAGCAATCAGCCCCAGCATTTT
cdr3_aa: CASSERRYSNQPQHF

v_call: TRBV29-1
d_call: -
j_call: TRBJ2-1
clone_size: -
cdr3_nt: TGCAGCGTTGGAGGGGGCGGGGTCTACAATGAGCAGTTCTTC
cdr3_aa: CSVGGGGVYNEQFF

v_call: TRBV11-2
d_call: -
j_call: TRBJ1-1
clone_size: once
cdr3_nt: TGTGCCAGCAGCTTGTCCCAGGTTTACGCTGAAGCTTTCTTT
cdr3_aa: CASSLSQVYAEAFF

v_call: TRBV6-5
d_call: -
j_call: TRBJ1-1
clone_size: -
cdr3_nt: TGTGCCAGCTCCAAGGGGCCGAACACTGAAGCTTTCTTT
cdr3_aa: CASSKGPNTEAFF

v_call: TRBV6-5
d_call: -
j_call: TRBJ2-1
clone_size: -
cdr3_nt: TGTGCCAGCAGTTCGCGGAGTAACAATGAGCAGTTCTTC
cdr3_aa: CASSSRSNNEQFF

v_call: TRBV9
d_call: -
j_call: TRBJ1-3
clone_size: -
cdr3_nt: TGTGCCAGCAGCGCAGAGGTCACCGACTCTGGAAACACCATATATTTT
cdr3_aa: CASSAEVTDSGNTIYF

v_call: TRBV5-1
d_call: TRBD1
j_call: TRBJ2-1
clone_size: once
cdr3_nt: TGCGCCTACAGGGACAGGGTAGGGAATGAGCAGTTCTTC
cdr3_aa: CAYRDRVGNEQFF

v_call: TRBV4-3
d_call: -
j_call: TRBJ2-7
clone_size: -
cdr3_nt: TGCGCCAGCAGCCAAGACCAGGGTGACCTCTACGAGCAGTACTTC
cdr3_aa: CASSQDQGDLYEQYF

v_call: TRBV7-7
d_call: -
j_call: TRBJ2-5
clone_size: -
cdr3_nt: TGTGCCAGCAGCTTAGTTGAGGGAGTCGGGACCCAGTACTTC
cdr3_aa: CASSLVEGVGTQYF

v_call: TRBV2
d_call: TRBD1
j_call: TRBJ1-6
clone_size: -
cdr3_nt: TGTGCCAGCAGTCACGAGGCGGACAGGGGCTCCTATAATTCACCCCTCCACTTT
cdr3_aa: CASSHEADRGSYNSPLHF

v_call: TRBV6-5
d_call: TRBD2
j_call: TRBJ2-7
clone_size: -
cdr3_nt: TGTGCCAGCAGGATAGCCGGGACTAGCGGGTATGAGCAGTACTTC
cdr3_aa: CASRIAGTSGYEQYF

v_call: TRBV27
d_call: -
j_call: TRBJ2-5
clone_size: -
cdr3_nt: TGTGCCAGCAGTTTCCAAACCCCCCTCGGAGGGCCGACGAAGACCCAGTACTTC
cdr3_aa: CASSFQTPLGGPTKTQYF

v_call: TRBV7-6
d_call: TRBD2
j_call: TRBJ2-3
clone_size: once
cdr3_nt: TGTGCCAGCAGCTTTAGCGGGGGGGCTGCAGATACGCAGTATTTT
cdr3_aa: CASSFSGGAADTQYF

v_call: TRBV2
d_call: TRBD1
j_call: TRBJ2-1
clone_size: -
cdr3_nt: TGTGCCAGCAGTGTAGGGGCCACGACAGGGGGCGCCGACAATGAGCAGTTCTTC
cdr3_aa: CASSVGATTGGADNEQFF

v_call: TRBV6-6
d_call: TRBD1
j_call: TRBJ2-7
clone_size: -
cdr3_nt: TGTGCCAGCAGACCTCCGGGACAGGGGGTTGTCTACGAGCAGTACTTC
cdr3_aa: CASRPPGQGVVYEQYF

v_call: TRBV7-9
d_call: TRBD2
j_call: TRBJ2-3
clone_size: -
cdr3_nt: TGTGCCAGCAGCTCCCCAACTTCTAGCGGGATTCACACAGATACGCAGTATTTT
cdr3_aa: CASSSPTSSGIHTDTQYF

v_call: TRBV7-2
d_call: TRBD1
j_call: TRBJ1-1
clone_size: -
cdr3_nt: TGTGCCAGCAACCAAGGTGGGGGACAGGGGACTGAAGCTTTCTTT
cdr3_aa: CASNQGGGQGTEAFF

v_call: TRBV4-1
d_call: TRBD2
j_call: TRBJ2-7
clone_size: -
cdr3_nt: TGCGCCAGCAGCCCGACTAGCGGAGAATCCTACGAGCAGTACTTC
cdr3_aa: CASSPTSGESYEQYF

v_call: TRBV20-1
d_call: -
j_call: TRBJ1-1
clone_size: -
cdr3_nt: TGCAGTGCTAGAGATCCACGGGAAGCTTTCTTT
cdr3_aa: CSARDPREAFF

v_call: TRBV11-3
d_call: -
j_call: TRBJ2-5
clone_size: -
cdr3_nt: TGTGCCAGCAGCTTAGAGACGGGTATAGAGACCCAGTACTTC
cdr3_aa: CASSLETGIETQYF

v_call: TRBV5-1
d_call: -
j_call: TRBJ2-3
clone_size: -
cdr3_nt: TGCGCCAGCAGCTTGGGGACAGAGTTCACAGATACGCAGTATTTT
cdr3_aa: CASSLGTEFTDTQYF

v_call: TRBV10-1
d_call: -
j_call: TRBJ2-5
clone_size: -
cdr3_nt: TGCGCCAGCAGTGAGGGAGGGGTAAAAGAGACCCAGTACTTC
cdr3_aa: CASSEGGVKETQYF

v_call: TRBV27
d_call: -
j_call: TRBJ2-7
clone_size: -
cdr3_nt: TGTGCCAGCAGTTTACGGGGCTCCTACGAGCAGTACTTC
cdr3_aa: CASSLRGSYEQYF

v_call: TRBV5-4
d_call: TRBD2
j_call: TRBJ2-2
clone_size: -
cdr3_nt: TGTGCCAGCAGCTCGCCCCCGGGGCGGGAGGTTGAGACCGGGGAGCTGTTTTTT
cdr3_aa: CASSSPPGREVETGELFF

v_call: TRBV11-3
d_call: -
j_call: TRBJ1-1
clone_size: -
cdr3_nt: TGTGCCAGCAGCCCCGACAGCTATGCGAACACTGAAGCTTTCTTT
cdr3_aa: CASSPDSYANTEAFF

v_call: TRBV25-1
d_call: -
j_call: TRBJ2-2
clone_size: -
cdr3_nt: TGTGCCAGCAGTGAATCGGGGGCGGGAGCCCACATCACCGGGGAGCTGTTTTTT
cdr3_aa: CASSESGAGAHITGELFF

v_call: TRBV6-6
d_call: TRBD1
j_call: TRBJ2-7
clone_size: -
cdr3_nt: TGTGCCAGCAGTTTGGGACAGGGGTGGTGGTACTTC
cdr3_aa: CASSLGQGWWYF

v_call: TRBV29-1
d_call: -
j_call: TRBJ2-7
clone_size: -
cdr3_nt: TGCAGCGTGGCGACAGGACTTGGTTACGAGCAGTACTTC
cdr3_aa: CSVATGLGYEQYF

v_call: TRBV29-1
d_call: -
j_call: TRBJ2-5
clone_size: -
cdr3_nt: TGCAGCGTTGAAGACAGGGGAGATATCCAGTACTTC
cdr3_aa: CSVEDRGDIQYF

v_call: TRBV7-2
d_call: TRBD1
j_call: TRBJ2-7
clone_size: -
cdr3_nt: TGTGCCAGCAGCCACGGGACAGGGGGTCTGTACGAGCAGTACTTC
cdr3_aa: CASSHGTGGLYEQYF